A selection of T cell receptor beta chains follows, all from one sample in a study of T cell responses to AZD1222 COVID-19 vaccine. Produced via immunoSEQ multiplex PCR; TCRdb's table is partial and in-frame only. This table has 130,000 to 150,000 clones, approximately 78% appearing once. This sample comprised peripheral blood, obtained on day 0 of MenACWY control vaccination. The receptors come from an adult in good health. Each CDR3 is given without its conserved first and last residue. Size is omitted from some rows. Given values are once, few, many or a class for expanded clones.

j_call | v_call | clone_size | cdr3_aa
TRBJ2-2 | TRBV27 | NA | ASSPRLAGVVTGELF
TRBJ1-1 | TRBV11-2 | once | ASRTDRNTEAF
TRBJ1-5 | TRBV30 | NA | AWSGGGDQPQH
TRBJ2-3 | TRBV24-1 | NA | ATSDWAGGADTQY
TRBJ1-2 | TRBV5-1 | once | ASSLATGVDYGYT
TRBJ2-3 | TRBV5-8 | NA | ASSLGDRATDTQY
TRBJ2-1 | TRBV19 | NA | ASSIGGGYYNEQF
TRBJ2-6 | TRBV28 | NA | ASSLKHSGANVLT
TRBJ1-3 | TRBV12-3/TRBV12-4 | NA | ASSLNLGNTIY
TRBJ1-5 | TRBV5-1 | once | ASSLGENQPQH
TRBJ1-5 | TRBV4-1 | NA | ASSQDLVGRQPQH
TRBJ1-5 | TRBV6-5 | NA | ASSRDRGNQPQH
TRBJ2-4 | TRBV12-3/TRBV12-4 | NA | ASRGGARNIQY
TRBJ1-6 | TRBV28 | NA | ASRLGQRNSPLH
TRBJ2-1 | TRBV5-1 | once | ASYRDSTPTNEQF
TRBJ2-2 | TRBV7-3 | few | ASSLTSRARTGELF
TRBJ2-4 | TRBV19 | NA | ASSIFLPGAKNIQY
TRBJ2-6 | TRBV7-9 | NA | ASSLRSSGANVLT
TRBJ1-5 | TRBV5-5 | NA | ASSPQGRGLYSNQPQH
TRBJ1-1 | TRBV10-3 | NA | AISEPGENTEAF
TRBJ1-2 | TRBV5-6 | once | ASSLKGGYGYT
TRBJ1-2 | TRBV6-5 | NA | ASSPIWKDYGYT
TRBJ1-1 | TRBV19 | NA | ASSQGAGTEAF
TRBJ2-7 | TRBV11-2 | NA | ASSLNANGGASYEQY
TRBJ1-6 | TRBV5-1 | NA | ASTNRTGSNSPLH
TRBJ1-6 | TRBV28 | once | ACHDYPGGWSYNSPLH
TRBJ1-4 | TRBV27 | NA | ASSLGAGNEKLF
TRBJ1-3 | TRBV2 | NA | ASSQDRSGNTIY
TRBJ1-2 | TRBV5-1 | NA | ASSLDGQSFNYGYT
TRBJ1-2 | TRBV3-1/TRBV3-2 | NA | ASSQSGQGRSNYGYT
TRBJ1-4 | TRBV6-2/TRBV6-3 | NA | ASSYVASNEKLF
TRBJ2-2 | TRBV11-2 | NA | ASSFGSGHTGELF
TRBJ2-5 | TRBV6-6 | NA | ASSPSQGIQETQY
TRBJ1-2 | TRBV11-2 | few | ASSLEGQVLGGYT
TRBJ2-3 | TRBV6-4 | NA | ASSENSGDTDTQY
TRBJ2-1 | TRBV7-9 | few | ASSPHLEQF
TRBJ1-1 | TRBV6-5 | NA | ASSYSAGGPTEAF
TRBJ1-5 | TRBV15 | NA | ATSRERVRQPQH
TRBJ1-2 | TRBV9 | NA | ASSSPPGDYGYT
TRBJ2-7 | TRBV6-5 | NA | ASSYRGQGYEQY
TRBJ2-7 | TRBV4-1 | NA | ASSPLISYEQY